The 30 T cell receptor beta chains reported below all come from one sample, sequenced in a study of OX40 agonist ivuxolimab in advanced cancers. Sequenced by immunoSEQ multiplex PCR; TCRdb stores in-frame clones only, minus some. In the table there are around 67,000 clones, around 90% of which are singletons. The sample consisted of CD4+ or CD8+ T cells sorted from blood, taken in a trial of the OX40 agonist ivuxolimab. These TCRs come from an adult with an advanced solid tumor such as melanoma, head and neck, liver or kidney cancer.

The genes are TRBV20-1 and TRBJ2-1; D gene unclear. CDR3 length: 11 residues. The germline V gene encodes CDR1 DFQATT and CDR2 SNEGSKA (reference sequence). V gave up 7 bases and J gave up 4 bases, with 8 bases separating them. CDR3 sequence (DNA): TGCAGTGGGCATCTGTACAATGAGCAGTTCTTC. Its translation is CSGHLYNEQFF.

V and J are TRBV29-1 and TRBJ1-4; possibly TRBD1 for D (6 bases). Looked up from germline, CDR1 is SQVTM and CDR2 is ANQGSEA. The CDR3 sequence is 12 residues long. V gave up 4 bases and J gave up 7 bases, with 10 bases separating them. This CDR3 is CSVGGGGEKLFF. CDR3 sequence (DNA): TGCAGCGTTGGAGGGGGAGGTGAAAAACTGTTTTTT.

The chain couples TRBV14 to TRBJ2-1; TRBD2 matches 8 bases. Germline V lookup: CDR1 SGHDN, CDR2 FVKESK. V was pared by 3 bases and J by 3 bases, with 4 bases of the junction left unmatched. The CDR3 length is 15 residues. The CDR3 region is CASSQRGEYYNEQFF. CDR3 sequence (DNA): TGTGCCAGCAGCCAGCGGGGGGAGTACTACAATGAGCAGTTCTTC.

This sequence joins TRBV28 and TRBJ2-2, with D possibly being TRBD1 or TRBD2 (5 bases each). The V gene's germline CDR1 is MDHEN and CDR2 SYDVKM. V lost 10 bases to trimming and J lost 4 bases, with 16 bases between them. The CDR3 sequence is 14 residues long. The CDR3 loop is CATLAGTATGELFF. The CDR3 nucleotides read TGTGCCACCCTAGCCGGGACCGCCACCGGGGAGCTGTTTTTT.

The chain uses TRBV7-2 and TRBJ2-1, with no clear D. CDR3 length: 16 residues. CDR1 and CDR2 from the germline V gene are SGHTA and FQGNSA. Deletions cut 1 base from V and 2 bases from J, with 12 bases between. In nucleotides, the CDR3 is TGTGCCAGCAGCTTAGAGACATATGCTACCTACAATGAGCAGTTCTTC. Translation: CASSLETYATYNEQFF.

This chain connects TRBV7-2 to TRBJ2-3; D call uncertain. Trimming shortened V by 5 bases and J by 6 bases, and 12 bases separated the two germline ends. This CDR3 spans 13 amino acids. Looked up from germline, CDR1 is SGHTA and CDR2 is FQGNSA. The CDR3 reads CASSTARSDTQYF. The CDR3 coding sequence is TGTGCCAGCAGCACGGCTCGATCTGATACGCAGTATTTT.

The chain combines TRBV6-6 with TRBJ2-7; TRBD1 aligns across 7 bases. After removal of 2 bases from V and 2 bases from J, the junction contained 3 bases not matched to a gene. CDR1 and CDR2 from the germline V gene are MNHNY and SVGAGI (reference sequence). The CDR3 totals 14 residues. CDR3 bases: TGTGCCAGCAGTTACGGGCAGGGGGCCTACGAGCAGTACTTC. This encodes CASSYGQGAYEQYF.

The CDR3 coding sequence is TGTGCCAGCACACTGGGACTAGCAGGTGAGCAGTTCTTC. Amino acids: CASTLGLAGEQFF. The chain joins TRBV7-2 to TRBJ2-1; 9 positions match TRBD2. The CDR3 length is 13 residues. J lost 9 bases, V lost 7 bases, and 7 bases had no gene match. Germline V gives CDR1 SGHTA, CDR2 FQGNSA.

The V call is TRBV7-9, the J call TRBJ2-2, with 9 nucleotides matching TRBD1. The V segment lost 5 bases and the J segment 6 bases; nucleotides outside the gene matches: 4. Germline V CDR1 and CDR2: SEHNR, FQNEAQ (reference sequence). This CDR3 comprises 14 residues. The CDR3 region has the DNA TGTGCCAGCAGCACCTGGACAGGGGCCGGGGAGCTGTTTTTT. Residues: CASSTWTGAGELFF.

This clone came up once. The rearrangement uses TRBV28 and TRBJ1-3; D is unclear. CDR3 length equals 16 residues. V dropped 6 bases and J dropped 0 bases, with 15 bases sitting between them. From germline, CDR1 is MDHEN and CDR2 SYDVKM. CDR3 DNA sequence: TGTGCCAGCAGACTGGACGGTCTAACCTCTGGAAACACCATATATTTT. Translated: CASRLDGLTSGNTIYF.

The CDR3 protein is CASSLRDRRYEQYF. The CDR3 bases are TGTGCCAGCAGCCTCCGGGACAGACGCTACGAGCAGTACTTC. The chain carries TRBV6-1 and TRBJ2-7, with TRBD1 matching 7 bases. Germline V CDR1 and CDR2: MNHNS, SASEGT. This CDR3 comprises 14 residues. Germline trimming cut 6 bases from V and 3 bases from J; bases unmatched to any gene: 8.

This clone was observed a few times. The V call is TRBV2, the J call TRBJ2-7; D uncertain. Germline CDR1 is SNHLY and CDR2 is FYNNEI. V was clipped by 9 bases and J by 2 bases, with 17 bases between them. The CDR3 sequence is 14 residues long. CDR3 nucleotides: TGTGCCAGTCTCCCACGAGTCGAGGCCTACGAGCAGTACTTC. As protein: CASLPRVEAYEQYF.

This sequence joins TRBV5-1 and TRBJ2-3, with 9 bases identical to TRBD2. CDR3 length: 16 residues. With 4 bases clipped from V and 0 bases from J, the junction kept 6 bases outside the gene matches. Germline V gives CDR1 SGHRS, CDR2 YFSETQ. This CDR3 is CASSISGGRSTDTQYF. Written as DNA, the CDR3 is TGCGCCAGCAGCATAAGCGGGGGGCGTAGCACAGATACGCAGTATTTT. Full variable domain (rest looked up from reference TRBV5-1 and TRBJ2-3): KAGVTQTPRYLIKTRGQQVTLSCSPISGHRSVSWYQQTPGQGLQFLFEYFSETQRNKGNFPGRFSGRQFSNSRSEMNVSTLELGDSALYLCASSISGGRSTDTQYFGPGTRLTVL.

The chain joins TRBV5-1 to TRBJ2-5; D is unclear. CDR1 and CDR2 from the germline V gene are SGHRS and YFSETQ. Between the trimmed V and J ends, which lost 0 bases and 2 bases, there was a span of 11 bases. The CDR3 has 15 residues. The CDR3 spells CASSLAWSEQETQYF. The CDR3 DNA reads as TGCGCCAGCAGCTTGGCCTGGAGCGAGCAAGAGACCCAGTACTTC.

The chain uses TRBV7-2 and TRBJ2-2, with 9 bases identical to TRBD2. V gave up 4 bases and J gave up 0 bases; unmatched junction bases: 9. The length of the CDR3 is 18 residues. Germline assignment: CDR1 SGHTA and CDR2 FQGNSA. CDR3 in amino acids: CASSSPPGTSSNTGELFF. In DNA, the CDR3 is TGTGCCAGCAGCTCCCCACCCGGGACTAGCTCGAACACCGGGGAGCTGTTTTTT.

The rearrangement joins TRBV7-2 to TRBJ1-1, with TRBD1 identical over 7 bases. With V trimmed by 5 bases and J by 2 bases, 11 bases remained unmatched. This CDR3 contains 16 residues. From germline, CDR1 is SGHTA and CDR2 FQGNSA. The CDR3: CASSRHRGGGNTEAFF. The CDR3 region has the DNA TGTGCCAGCAGCCGTCACAGGGGTGGGGGAAACACTGAAGCTTTCTTT.

V and J are TRBV29-1 and TRBJ1-1; weak D call: TRBD1 (6 bases). The V gene's germline CDR1 is SQVTM and CDR2 ANQGSEA. V dropped 4 bases and J dropped 4 bases, with 13 bases sitting between them. This CDR3 comprises 13 residues. The CDR3 is CSVGLRGGTEAFF. The CDR3, as DNA: TGCAGCGTTGGGCTCAGGGGAGGCACTGAAGCTTTCTTT.

The gene calls are TRBV5-4 and TRBJ1-3, with D possibly TRBD1 on 6 matching bases. There are 15 residues in the CDR3. Per the germline V gene, CDR1 is SGHNT and CDR2 is YYREEE (reference sequence). Trimming pared 2 bases from V and 2 bases from J, leaving 11 bases between. In DNA form, the CDR3 reads TGTGCCAGCAGCTTTGGGGGGGCGGCTGGAAACACCATATATTTT. Protein product: CASSFGGAAGNTIYF.

This chain uses TRBV7-2 with TRBJ2-3; tentative D call: TRBD2 (6 bases). Trimming took off 3 bases at V and 2 bases at J, with 12 bases between the two ends. This CDR3 has 15 amino acids. Per the germline V gene, CDR1 is SGHTA and CDR2 is FQGNSA. The CDR3: CASSFYGGPTDTQYF. The CDR3 nucleotides read TGTGCCAGCAGCTTTTACGGGGGACCCACAGATACGCAGTATTTT.

The gene calls are TRBV19 and TRBJ2-5; the match to TRBD1 covers 9 bases. The V segment lost 9 bases and the J segment 5 bases; nucleotides outside the gene matches: 10. The CDR3 is 14 amino acids. From germline, CDR1 is LNHDA and CDR2 SQIVND (reference sequence). The CDR3, as DNA: TGTGCCAGCGGCAAACAGGGGGCATGGGAGACCCAGTACTTC. As protein: CASGKQGAWETQYF.

Here the CDR3 DNA reads TGTGCCAGCAGCTCACAGGGGCTCGAGCAGTACTTC. Translating it yields CASSSQGLEQYF. V is TRBV7-2 and J is TRBJ2-7; TRBD1 aligns across 7 bases. V was clipped by 4 bases and J by 6 bases; unmatched bases: 3. Germline lookup yields CDR1 SGHTA and CDR2 FQGNSA. The CDR3 has 12 amino acids.

This chain joins TRBV27 and TRBJ2-7, with D hard to call. Trimming took 6 bases from V and 4 from J, leaving 10 bases between them. This CDR3 is built from 12 residues. Per the germline V gene, CDR1 is MNHEY and CDR2 is SMNVEV (reference sequence). CDR3 bases: TGTGCCAGCAGAGGCGCCCTATACGAGCAGTACTTC. Translation: CASRGALYEQYF.

A remark on this clone: Distinct nucleotide sequences in the sample also encode this CDR3. V gene TRBV18 combines with J gene TRBJ1-1, with a tentative D call TRBD1 (5 bases). V was shortened by 6 bases and J by 1 base, with 9 bases between the two germline ends. This CDR3 comprises 13 residues. CDR1 and CDR2 (germline): KGHSH, LQKENI. Here the CDR3 DNA reads TGTGCCAGCTCGCCGACAGAGAACACTGAAGCTTTCTTT. It yields the protein CASSPTENTEAFF.

The J gene is TRBJ1-2, the V gene TRBV7-2; 7 bases line up with TRBD1. J lost 3 bases, V lost 4 bases, and 5 bases had no gene match. Germline assignment: CDR1 SGHTA and CDR2 FQGNSA. CDR3 length: 14 amino acids. The CDR3 protein is CASSSPDRDYGYTF. CDR3 nucleotide sequence: TGTGCCAGCAGCTCACCCGACAGGGACTATGGCTACACCTTC.

The V gene is TRBV6-1, the J gene TRBJ2-5, with D unclear. This CDR3 is 14 amino acids long. The V and J ends lost 6 bases and 5 bases respectively, with 16 bases between them. Germline V gives CDR1 MNHNS, CDR2 SASEGT. The CDR3: CASRPQGSGETQYF. The CDR3 coding sequence is TGTGCCAGCAGACCACAAGGATCCGGTGAGACCCAGTACTTC.

V usage is TRBV7-2 and J usage is TRBJ2-7, with 11 bases lining up with TRBD2. Germline lookup yields CDR1 SGHTA and CDR2 FQGNSA. The junction had 12 bases not matched to a gene; V was cut back by 5 bases and J by 3 bases. This CDR3 has 17 residues. DNA for the CDR3: TGTGCCAGCAGCGTTGTAGCGGGGGGGCTTCGCGACTACGAGCAGTACTTC. Amino acid sequence: CASSVVAGGLRDYEQYF.

This chain links TRBV5-1 with TRBJ2-2, with 9 positions matching TRBD2. Germline lookup yields CDR1 SGHRS and CDR2 YFSETQ. Unmatched junction bases numbered 7, after V lost 5 bases and J lost 5 bases. This CDR3 contains 15 residues. The CDR3 sequence: CASSGLATRTGELFF. DNA of the CDR3: TGCGCCAGCAGTGGACTAGCGACGAGGACCGGGGAGCTGTTTTTT.

V usage is TRBV11-3 and J usage is TRBJ2-5; D is unclear. Germline V gene lookup returns CDR1 SGHNT and CDR2 YENEEA. The CDR3 is made up of 12 amino acids. Trimming removed 5 bases from V and 1 base from J, with 5 bases in between. In DNA form, the CDR3 reads TGTGCCAGCAGCCGGTCCCAAGAGACCCAGTACTTC. Amino acids: CASSRSQETQYF.

V and J are TRBV4-3 and TRBJ2-4; TRBD1 matches at 11 bases. From germline, CDR1 is LGHNA and CDR2 YSLEER. Trimming took 4 bases from V and 9 from J; bases not matched to a gene: 5. The CDR3 sequence is 14 residues long. The CDR3 DNA reads TGCGCCAGCAGCCCGGGACAGGGGGAGAGCATTCAGTACTTC. It encodes CASSPGQGESIQYF.

V gene TRBV18 combines with J gene TRBJ2-7, with TRBD1 matching over 7 bases. CDR1 is KGHSH, CDR2 LQKENI, per germline. The V gene end was trimmed by 3 bases and the J gene end by 5 bases; junction bases not matched to a gene: 10. The CDR3 consists of 15 residues. The CDR3 nucleotides are TGTGCCAGCTCACCCCCAGGGGGATTCCTACACGAGCAGTACTTC. Translated: CASSPPGGFLHEQYF.